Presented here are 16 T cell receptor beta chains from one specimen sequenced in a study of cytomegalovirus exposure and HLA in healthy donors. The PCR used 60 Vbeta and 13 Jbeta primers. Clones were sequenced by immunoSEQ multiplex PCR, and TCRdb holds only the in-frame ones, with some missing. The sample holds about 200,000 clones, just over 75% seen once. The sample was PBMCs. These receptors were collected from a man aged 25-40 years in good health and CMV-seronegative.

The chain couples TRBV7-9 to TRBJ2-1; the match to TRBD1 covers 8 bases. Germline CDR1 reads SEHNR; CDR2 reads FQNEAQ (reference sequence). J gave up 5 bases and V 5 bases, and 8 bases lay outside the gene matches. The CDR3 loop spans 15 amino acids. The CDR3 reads CASSEPGQENNEQFF. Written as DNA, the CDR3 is TGTGCCAGCAGCGAACCGGGACAGGAGAACAATGAGCAGTTCTTC.

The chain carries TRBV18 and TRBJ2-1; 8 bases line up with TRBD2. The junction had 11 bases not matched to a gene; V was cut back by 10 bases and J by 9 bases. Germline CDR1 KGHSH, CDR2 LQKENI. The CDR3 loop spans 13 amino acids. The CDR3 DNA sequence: TGTGCCACCAAGCCGACTAGCGCGGCTGAGCAGTTCTTC. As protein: CATKPTSAAEQFF.

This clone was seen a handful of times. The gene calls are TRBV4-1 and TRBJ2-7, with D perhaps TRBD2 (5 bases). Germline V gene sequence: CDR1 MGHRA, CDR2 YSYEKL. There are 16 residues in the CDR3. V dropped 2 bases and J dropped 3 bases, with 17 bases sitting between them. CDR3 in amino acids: CASSQSSGTKDYEQYF. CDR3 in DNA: TGCGCCAGCAGCCAATCTTCGGGAACGAAGGACTACGAGCAGTACTTC.

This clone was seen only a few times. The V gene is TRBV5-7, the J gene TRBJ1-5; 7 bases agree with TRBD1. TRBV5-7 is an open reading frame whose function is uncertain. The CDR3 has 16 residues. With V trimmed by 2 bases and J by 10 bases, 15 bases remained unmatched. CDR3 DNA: TGTGCCAGCAGCTTTGACGACAGGGCCAATTCATATCCCCAGCATTTT. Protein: CASSFDDRANSYPQHF.

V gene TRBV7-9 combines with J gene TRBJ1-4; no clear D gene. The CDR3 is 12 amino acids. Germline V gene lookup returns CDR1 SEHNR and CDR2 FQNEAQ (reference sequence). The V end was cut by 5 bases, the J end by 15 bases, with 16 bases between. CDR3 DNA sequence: TGTGCCAGCAGCGCTACAAGGATAGCATTGTTTTTT. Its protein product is CASSATRIALFF.

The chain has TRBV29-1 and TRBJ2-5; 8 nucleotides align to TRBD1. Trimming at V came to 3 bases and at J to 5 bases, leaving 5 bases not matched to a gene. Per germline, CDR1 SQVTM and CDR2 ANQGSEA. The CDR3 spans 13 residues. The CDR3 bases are TGCAGCGTTGACCCAGGGGGCTTGGAGACCCAGTACTTC. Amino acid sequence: CSVDPGGLETQYF.

CDR3 coding DNA: TGTGCCAGCAGTTACACTAGGTTTGGAGAGACCCAGTACTTC. Translation: CASSYTRFGETQYF. The J gene is TRBJ2-5, the V gene TRBV27; D possibly corresponds to TRBD2 (5 bases). This CDR3 contains 14 residues. From germline, CDR1 is MNHEY and CDR2 SMNVEV (reference sequence). Trimming cost V 4 bases and J 4 bases, with 13 bases left between them.

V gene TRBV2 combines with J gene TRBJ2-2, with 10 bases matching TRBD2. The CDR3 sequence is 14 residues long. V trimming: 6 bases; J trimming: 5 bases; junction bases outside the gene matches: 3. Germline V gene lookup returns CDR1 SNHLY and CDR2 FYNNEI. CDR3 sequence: CASSWTSGTGELFF. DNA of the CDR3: TGTGCCAGCAGCTGGACTAGCGGTACCGGGGAGCTGTTTTTT.

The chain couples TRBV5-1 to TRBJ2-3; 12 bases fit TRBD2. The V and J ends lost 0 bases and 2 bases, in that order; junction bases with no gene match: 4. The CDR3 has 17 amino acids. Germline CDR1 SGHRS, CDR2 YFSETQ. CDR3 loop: CASSLGTSGNPTDTQYF. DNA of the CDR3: TGCGCCAGCAGCTTGGGGACTAGCGGGAATCCCACAGATACGCAGTATTTT.

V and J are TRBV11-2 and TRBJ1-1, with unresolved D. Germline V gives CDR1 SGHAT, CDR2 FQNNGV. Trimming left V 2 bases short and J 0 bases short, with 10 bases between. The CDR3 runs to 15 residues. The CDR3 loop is CASSLTIHMNTEAFF. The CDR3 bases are TGTGCCAGCAGCTTAACCATACACATGAACACTGAAGCTTTCTTT.

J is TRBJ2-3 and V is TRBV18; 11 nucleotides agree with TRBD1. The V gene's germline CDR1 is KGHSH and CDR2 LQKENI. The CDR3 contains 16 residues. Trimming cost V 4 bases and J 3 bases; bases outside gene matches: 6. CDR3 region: CASSLLGTGGTDTQYF. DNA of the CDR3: TGTGCCAGCTCACTTCTCGGGACAGGGGGAACAGATACGCAGTATTTT.

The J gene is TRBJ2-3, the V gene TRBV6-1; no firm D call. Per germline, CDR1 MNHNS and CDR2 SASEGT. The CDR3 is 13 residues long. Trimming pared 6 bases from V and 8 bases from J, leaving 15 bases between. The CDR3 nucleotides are TGTGCCAGCAGATTCAGAGTTCAGGTTACGCAGTATTTT. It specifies CASRFRVQVTQYF.

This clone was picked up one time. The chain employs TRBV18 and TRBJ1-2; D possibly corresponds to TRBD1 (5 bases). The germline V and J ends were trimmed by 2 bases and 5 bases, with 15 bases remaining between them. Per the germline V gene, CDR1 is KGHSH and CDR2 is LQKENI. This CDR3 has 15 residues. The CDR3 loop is CASSPDRGTAYGYTF. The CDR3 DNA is TGTGCCAGCTCACCAGATCGCGGGACGGCGTATGGCTACACCTTC.

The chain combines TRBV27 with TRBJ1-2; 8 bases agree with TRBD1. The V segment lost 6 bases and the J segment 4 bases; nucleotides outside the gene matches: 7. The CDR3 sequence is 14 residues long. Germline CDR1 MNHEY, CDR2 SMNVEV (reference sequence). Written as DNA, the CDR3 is TGTGCCAGCAGCTACAGGGGGAAGGCCTATGGCTACACCTTC. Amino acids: CASSYRGKAYGYTF.

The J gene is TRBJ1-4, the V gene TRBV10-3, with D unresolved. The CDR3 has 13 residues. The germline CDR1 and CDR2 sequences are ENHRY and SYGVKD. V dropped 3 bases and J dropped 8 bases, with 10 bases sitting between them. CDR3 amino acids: CAISDVGGEKLFF. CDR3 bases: TGTGCCATCAGTGACGTTGGAGGCGAAAAACTGTTTTTT.

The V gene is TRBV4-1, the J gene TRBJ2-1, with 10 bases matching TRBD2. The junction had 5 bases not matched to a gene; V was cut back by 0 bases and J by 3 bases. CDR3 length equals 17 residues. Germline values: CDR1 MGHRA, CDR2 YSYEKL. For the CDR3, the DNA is TGCGCCAGCAGCCAAGAGGGACTAGCGTCCCGCTACAATGAGCAGTTCTTC. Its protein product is CASSQEGLASRYNEQFF.